A selection of T cell receptor beta chains follows, all from one sample in a study of T cell repertoires in cytomegalovirus infection. Each CDR3 protein gets one entry after TCRdb re-called the reads with MiXCR. In the table there are about 490,000 distinct CDR3 sequences, around 10% of which are singletons. The specimen sequenced was PBMCs. Receptors were obtained from a human donor in good health (CMV status not recorded). Some clones in this sample may be carry-over from other donors' samples. The CDR3 runs from the conserved cysteine through the conserved F or W. The D gene is left open where the match is weak. Not all rows give a size; the values are once, few, many and, for expanded clones, a class.

d_call: TRBD1
clone_size: many
v_call: TRBV7-9
j_call: TRBJ1-6
cdr3_aa: CASSFDRGRLGDNSPLHF
cdr3_nt: TGTGCCAGCAGCTTCGACAGGGGGCGGTTAGGTGATAATTCACCCCTCCACTTT

d_call: TRBD2
clone_size: many
v_call: TRBV10-3
j_call: TRBJ2-3
cdr3_aa: CAISDSPGRGADTQYF
cdr3_nt: TGTGCCATCAGTGATAGCCCCGGGCGGGGGGCCGATACGCAGTATTTT

d_call: -
clone_size: many
v_call: TRBV27
j_call: TRBJ1-6
cdr3_aa: CASSIGQSSPLHF
cdr3_nt: TGTGCCAGCAGTATCGGACAGTCTTCCCCCCTCCACTTT

d_call: TRBD1
clone_size: many
v_call: TRBV7-2
j_call: TRBJ2-4
cdr3_aa: CASSYGTATSIIQYF
cdr3_nt: TGTGCCAGCAGCTACGGGACAGCGACGTCCATTATACAGTACTTC

d_call: -
clone_size: -
v_call: TRBV12-3/TRBV12-4
j_call: TRBJ2-5
cdr3_aa: CASSAGFGQNQETQYF
cdr3_nt: TGTGCCAGCAGCGCGGGGTTTGGACAGAACCAAGAGACCCAGTACTTC

d_call: -
clone_size: -
v_call: TRBV5-1
j_call: TRBJ2-5
cdr3_aa: CASSGIQGSQETQYF
cdr3_nt: TGCGCCAGCAGCGGGATACAGGGATCCCAAGAGACCCAGTACTTC

d_call: -
clone_size: many
v_call: TRBV28
j_call: TRBJ1-2
cdr3_aa: CASSQTVQYGYTF
cdr3_nt: TGTGCCAGCAGTCAAACAGTCCAATATGGCTACACCTTC

d_call: TRBD2
clone_size: many
v_call: TRBV6-5
j_call: TRBJ2-3
cdr3_aa: CASRRLAENTDTQYF
cdr3_nt: TGTGCCAGCAGACGACTAGCGGAAAACACAGATACGCAGTATTTT

d_call: -
clone_size: -
v_call: TRBV5-1
j_call: TRBJ1-4
cdr3_aa: CASSLGQPATNEKLFF
cdr3_nt: TGCGCCAGCAGCTTGGGACAGCCCGCAACTAATGAAAAACTGTTTTTT

d_call: TRBD2
clone_size: many
v_call: TRBV7-2
j_call: TRBJ2-2
cdr3_aa: CASIIAGAVTGELFF
cdr3_nt: TGTGCCAGCATCATAGCGGGAGCGGTTACCGGGGAGCTGTTTTTT

d_call: TRBD1
clone_size: many
v_call: TRBV6-2/TRBV6-3
j_call: TRBJ1-1
cdr3_aa: CASSYLAGGTEAFF
cdr3_nt: TGTGCCAGCAGTTATCTGGCAGGGGGCACTGAAGCTTTCTTT

d_call: -
clone_size: few
v_call: TRBV18
j_call: TRBJ2-7
cdr3_aa: CASSPYPGNEQYF
cdr3_nt: TGTGCCAGCTCGCCTTACCCGGGAAACGAGCAGTACTTC

d_call: TRBD2
clone_size: many
v_call: TRBV7-2
j_call: TRBJ2-3
cdr3_aa: CASSLDPLAGGPDTQYF
cdr3_nt: TGTGCCAGCAGCTTAGATCCCCTAGCGGGAGGCCCAGATACGCAGTATTTT

d_call: -
clone_size: many
v_call: TRBV6-1
j_call: TRBJ1-1
cdr3_aa: CASSPQGRAEAFF
cdr3_nt: TGTGCCAGCAGTCCACAGGGTAGGGCTGAAGCTTTCTTT

d_call: TRBD1
clone_size: many
v_call: TRBV7-8
j_call: TRBJ1-1
cdr3_aa: CASSPRQGAGNTEAFF
cdr3_nt: TGTGCCAGCAGCCCCCGACAGGGGGCAGGGAACACTGAAGCTTTCTTT

d_call: -
clone_size: many
v_call: TRBV6-1
j_call: TRBJ1-5
cdr3_aa: CASILERTSNQPQHF
cdr3_nt: TGTGCCAGCATCCTCGAAAGGACGAGCAATCAGCCCCAGCATTTT

d_call: -
clone_size: many
v_call: TRBV11-2
j_call: TRBJ2-3
cdr3_aa: CASSLRGGARDTQYF
cdr3_nt: TGTGCCAGCAGCTTAAGAGGGGGGGCCAGAGATACGCAGTATTTT

d_call: TRBD1
clone_size: few
v_call: TRBV23-1
j_call: TRBJ2-7
cdr3_aa: CASSLRDRGPSYEQYF
cdr3_nt: TGCGCCAGCAGTCTCCGGGACAGGGGACCTAGCTACGAGCAGTACTTC

d_call: -
clone_size: many
v_call: TRBV27
j_call: TRBJ1-1
cdr3_aa: CASSLHGARAEAFF
cdr3_nt: TGTGCCAGCAGTTTACACGGGGCGAGGGCTGAAGCTTTCTTT

d_call: TRBD2
clone_size: few
v_call: TRBV7-9
j_call: TRBJ2-1
cdr3_aa: CASSPRLAGVSYNEQFF
cdr3_nt: TGTGCCAGCAGCCCGAGACTAGCGGGGGTCTCCTACAATGAGCAGTTCTTC

d_call: TRBD1
clone_size: many
v_call: TRBV19
j_call: TRBJ1-2
cdr3_aa: CASSRPWTGEWSYTF
cdr3_nt: TGTGCCAGTAGTAGACCTTGGACAGGGGAATGGAGCTACACCTTC

d_call: TRBD2
clone_size: many
v_call: TRBV7-9
j_call: TRBJ2-1
cdr3_aa: CASSPDVAGGGREQFF
cdr3_nt: TGTGCCAGCAGCCCAGATGTAGCGGGAGGGGGGAGGGAGCAGTTCTTC

d_call: TRBD2
clone_size: many
v_call: TRBV5-4
j_call: TRBJ2-5
cdr3_aa: CASSLPSGKGETQYF
cdr3_nt: TGTGCCAGCAGCTTGCCTAGCGGGAAGGGGGAGACCCAGTACTTC

d_call: TRBD1
clone_size: few
v_call: TRBV28
j_call: TRBJ2-7
cdr3_aa: CASSPGTGGYF
cdr3_nt: TGTGCCAGCAGTCCCGGGACAGGGGGATACTTC

d_call: TRBD1
clone_size: many
v_call: TRBV29-1
j_call: TRBJ2-3
cdr3_aa: CSVGRGTGRGADTQYF
cdr3_nt: TGCAGCGTCGGCCGAGGGACAGGGCGGGGAGCAGATACGCAGTATTTT

d_call: -
clone_size: many
v_call: TRBV7-9
j_call: TRBJ2-7
cdr3_aa: CASSSAPDEVYEQYF
cdr3_nt: TGTGCCAGCAGCTCGGCCCCGGACGAGGTCTACGAGCAGTACTTC